This T cell receptor beta chain emerged from a study of identical twins. Only a few counts were recorded for this clonotype. As yet, its antigen is unknown. TCRdb analysed the 5' RACE reads with MiXCR anew, one entry per CDR3 protein. The sample contains some 230,000 distinct CDR3 sequences, roughly 7.1% of which appear only once. The V and J ends lost 2 bases and 2 bases, in that order; junction bases with no gene match: 3. Germline-derived CDR1 and CDR2 are SGDLS and YYNGEE. The CDR3 sequence is 15 residues long. Study-wide findings and caveats: Compared with models, monozygotic twins showed more out-of-frame TCR alpha sharing.

This sample was also put to use in a study of T cells expressing NK-cell markers. That study adds: Underlying the TCR beta repertoires were sorted CD3+CD56+NKG2C+, CD3+CD56+NKG2C- and CD3+CD56-NKG2C+ T cells.

The V and J genes are TRBV9 and TRBJ2-7; 11 bases match TRBD1. Specimen: CD8+ T cells sorted from blood. The receptor was isolated from a young woman in good health. CDR3 sequence reads: CASSVGQGAPYEQYF. The DNA for the CDR3 is TGTGCCAGCAGCGTTGGACAGGGGGCGCCCTACGAGCAGTACTTC.